This T cell receptor beta chain was sequenced for a study of beta chain features in type 1 diabetes. Study as a whole: Sorted cells, 90 million to 130 million in number, were examined across all samples. Overall study results and limits: A greater similarity of naive, central memory and Treg TCRB repertoires was seen among patients than among healthy donors. In every one of the four CD4+ subsets, TCRB CDR3s were moderately but significantly shorter in Type 1 diabetes patients.

Germline trimming cut 2 bases from V and 2 bases from J; bases unmatched to any gene: 5. The CDR3 has 16 amino acids. The V gene's germline CDR1 is SGHRS and CDR2 YFSETQ. Expressed TCRB transcripts were sequenced after all isolated RNA was converted to cDNA. Sequencing was performed with immunoSEQ multiplex PCR; in TCRdb, only in-frame clones are kept and a portion is missing. The sample carries 250,000 to 350,000 clones, 15% recorded once. A CD45RO/CCR7/CD25/CD127/CD95/CD27 panel sorted naive, central memory, regulatory and stem cell-like memory CD4+ cells. Points on this clone: The antigen is undetermined.

Material for sequencing was naive CD4+ T cells from blood. The TCR was taken from a man between 18 and 29 years old with type 1 diabetes. The chain has TRBV5-1 and TRBJ2-3, with 10 nucleotides matching TRBD2. Written as DNA, the CDR3 is TGCGCCAGCAGCTTCGGACTAGCGGACGTCACAGATACGCAGTATTTT. Translated, it gives CASSFGLADVTDTQYF.